What follows is one T cell receptor (beta chain) and its context. The data were obtained in a study of blood T cell repertoires in COVID-19. Study details: PBMCs, B-cell-depleted T cells, or T cells were the source of the cDNA or gDNA that made up the material.

Source study methods: Quantification of nucleated cells was approximated via reference gene primer amplification. TCRdb keeps only in-frame clones here, not all; method: immunoSEQ multiplex PCR. The D gene and trimming were derived from the DNA, and the V and J assignments and clone size from that table. The table shows under 200,000 clones, with approximately 87% occurring only once. Seattle cases were enrolled at active infection and followed longitudinally. The sample consisted of peripheral blood. The origin of this receptor is a woman in her 70s with COVID-19, enrolled during active disease.

CDR3 nucleotides: TGCGCCAGCAGCTTGGGACAGGGTGGGCTCTACGAGCAGTACTTC. Translation: CASSLGQGGLYEQYF. The chain links TRBV5-1 to TRBJ2-7; 7 bases map to TRBD1. V lost 0 bases to trimming and J lost 3 bases; unmatched junction nucleotides: 6. The CDR3 length is 15 residues. The germline V gene has CDR1 SGHRS and CDR2 YFSETQ.